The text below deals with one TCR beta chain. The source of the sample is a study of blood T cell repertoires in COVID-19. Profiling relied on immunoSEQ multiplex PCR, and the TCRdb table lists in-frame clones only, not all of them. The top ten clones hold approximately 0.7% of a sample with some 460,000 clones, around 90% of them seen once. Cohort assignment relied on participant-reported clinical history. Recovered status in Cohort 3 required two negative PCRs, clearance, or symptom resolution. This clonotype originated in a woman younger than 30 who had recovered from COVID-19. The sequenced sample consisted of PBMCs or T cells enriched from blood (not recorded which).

The CDR3 coding sequence is TGCGCCAGCAGCTTGTGGGGGGGCGCGAATACGCAGTATTTT. Amino acids: CASSLWGGANTQYF. The chain carries TRBV5-1 and TRBJ2-3; TRBD2 is a possible D gene (7 bases). Germline CDR1 is SGHRS and CDR2 is YFSETQ. V was trimmed by 1 base and J by 7 bases, leaving 13 bases between them. CDR3 length: 14 residues.